This record concerns one T cell receptor beta chain sequence. This entry belongs to a study of blood T cell repertoires in COVID-19. For the study at large: The samples span acute and convalescent COVID-19 from the United States, Italy and Spain. T cells, B-cell-depleted T cells, or PBMCs provided the cDNA or gDNA that served as material.

Per the original methods: Nucleated cell counts were estimated from reference gene primer amplification. Data came from immunoSEQ multiplex PCR; TCRdb stores just in-frame clones and leaves some out. V, J and clone size derive from that table, while D and trimming were established from the DNA sequence. The sample contains around 280,000 clones, roughly 86% of which appear only once. CDR3 length: 15 residues. Germline CDR1 is MDHEN and CDR2 is SYDVKM. The V end lost 2 bases, the J end lost 0 bases, and 10 bases lay between the germline ends. The receptor was derived from a man in his sixties or seventies with acute or convalescent COVID-19. This chain links TRBV28 with TRBJ2-5; D unclear. Sequencing was done on a sample of peripheral blood. CDR3: CASSLGPLYQETQYF. The DNA for the CDR3 is TGTGCCAGCAGTTTAGGGCCCTTGTACCAAGAGACCCAGTACTTC.